Reported below is one TCR beta chain. The sample comes from a study of T cell changes during pregnancy in multiple sclerosis. Clones were read by immunoSEQ multiplex PCR, and TCRdb kept only the in-frame ones, dropping some. This sample has around 96,000 clones, with 94% found just once. This CDR3 region has 17 residues. V trimming: 4 bases; J trimming: 4 bases; junction bases outside the gene matches: 11. Germline CDR1 ENHRY, CDR2 SYGVKD. The source was peripheral blood, collected in the third trimester of pregnancy. This receptor was obtained from a female donor with multiple sclerosis, enrolled in a pregnancy study. This chain uses TRBV10-3 with TRBJ2-7; 12 bases line up with TRBD2. This chain's CDR3 is CAISGTSGRRRGYEQYF. The CDR3 DNA sequence: TGTGCCATCAGTGGTACTAGCGGGAGGAGAAGGGGTTACGAGCAGTACTTC.